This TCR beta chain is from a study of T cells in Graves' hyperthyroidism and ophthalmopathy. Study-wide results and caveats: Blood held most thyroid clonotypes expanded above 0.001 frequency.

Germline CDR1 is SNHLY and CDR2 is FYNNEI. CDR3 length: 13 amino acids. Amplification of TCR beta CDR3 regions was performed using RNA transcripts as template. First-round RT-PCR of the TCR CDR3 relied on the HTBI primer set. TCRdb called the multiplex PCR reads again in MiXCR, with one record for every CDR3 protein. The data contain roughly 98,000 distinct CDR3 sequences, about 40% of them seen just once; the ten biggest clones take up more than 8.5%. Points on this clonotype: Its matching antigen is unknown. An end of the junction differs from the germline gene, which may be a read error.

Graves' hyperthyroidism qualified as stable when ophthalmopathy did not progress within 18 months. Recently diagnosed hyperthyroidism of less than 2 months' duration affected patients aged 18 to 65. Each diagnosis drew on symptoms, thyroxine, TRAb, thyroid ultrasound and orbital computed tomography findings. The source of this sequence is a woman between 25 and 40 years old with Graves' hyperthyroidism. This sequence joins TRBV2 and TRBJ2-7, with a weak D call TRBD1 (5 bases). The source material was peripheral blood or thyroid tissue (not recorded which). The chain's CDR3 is CVSSGAVTYEQYF. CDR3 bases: TGCGTCAGCAGTGGGGCTGTTACCTACGAGCAGTACTTC.